This record covers a single T cell receptor (beta chain). This record belongs to a study of shared clonotypes between healthy human individuals. The assay was carried out at the deep level. Roughly 280 ng DNA, some 30,000 T cell genomes, went into unsorted PBMC replicate PCRs. The authors' processing: Junction-only immunoSEQ sequences carried no quality scores, so filtering differed. The table came from immunoSEQ multiplex PCR; TCRdb's copy has only in-frame clones and leaves some out. The V and J calls and clone size come from that table; D and trimming were worked out from the DNA. The data contain about 480,000 clones, about three quarters of them singletons. Germline CDR1 is KGHSH and CDR2 is LQKENI. V lost 6 bases, J lost 1 base, and 9 bases lay in between. The CDR3 runs to 13 residues.

The chain has TRBV18 and TRBJ1-1; weak D call: TRBD1 (6 bases). What was sequenced was PBMCs. This TCR derives from a woman in her 40s in good health. Some clones in this sample may be carry-over from other donors' samples. The CDR3 region is CASSGQPNTEAFF. CDR3 DNA: TGTGCCAGCTCTGGACAGCCGAACACTGAAGCTTTCTTT.